Listed here are 31 T cell receptor beta chains from one sample, sequenced in a study of cytomegalovirus exposure and HLA in healthy donors. PCR used 60 Vbeta primers and 13 Jbeta primers. Sequenced by immunoSEQ multiplex PCR; TCRdb stores in-frame clones only, minus some. The sample records roughly 120,000 clones, 70% to 80% being singletons. The sample was PBMCs. These receptors originate from a woman aged 40 to 50 in good health and CMV-seropositive.

The chain carries TRBV9 and TRBJ1-2; no clear D. The CDR3 contains 15 residues. V was shortened by 1 base and J by 1 base, with 11 bases between the two germline ends. CDR1 SGDLS and CDR2 YYNGEE come from the germline V gene. This chain's CDR3 is CASSVSEGGNYGYTF. The CDR3 nucleotides are TGTGCCAGCAGCGTATCGGAAGGCGGTAACTATGGCTACACCTTC.

In its sample, this clone was seen once. This chain uses TRBV10-3 with TRBJ1-6, with no clear D. The CDR3 extends over 14 amino acids. The V and J ends lost 4 bases and 7 bases respectively, with 11 bases between them. CDR1 ENHRY and CDR2 SYGVKD come from the germline V gene. The CDR3, as DNA: TGTGCCATCAGTGCGAGGCGGGAGAATTCACCCCTCCACTTT. Residues: CAISARRENSPLHF.

This chain connects TRBV11-3 to TRBJ2-2, with D unresolved. The ends were cut back, 4 bases at V and 5 bases at J, with 5 bases in the middle. In germline, CDR1 is SGHNT, CDR2 YENEEA. The CDR3 totals 12 residues. The DNA for the CDR3 is TGTGCCAGCAGCTCCGCGACCGGGGAGCTGTTTTTT. It codes for CASSSATGELFF. The whole variable domain, filled in from reference TRBV11-3 and TRBJ2-2, reads EAGVVQSPRYKIIEKKQPVAFWCNPISGHNTLYWYLQNLGQGPELLIRYENEEAVDDSQLPKDRFSAERLKGVDSTLKIQPAELGDSAVYLCASSSATGELFFGEGSRLTVL.

This chain links TRBV2 with TRBJ2-7; D is perhaps TRBD1 (6 bases). This CDR3 has 14 amino acids. Trimming stripped 6 bases from V and 2 bases from J, with 14 bases between. Germline V gene lookup returns CDR1 SNHLY and CDR2 FYNNEI. The CDR3 DNA sequence: TGTGCCAGCAGCATAATCAGGGACACCTACGAGCAGTACTTC. Protein product: CASSIIRDTYEQYF. Drawing the rest from reference TRBV2 and TRBJ2-7, the complete variable domain is EPEVTQTPSHQVTQMGQEVILRCVPISNHLYFYWYRQILGQKVEFLVSFYNNEISEKSEIFDDQFSVERPDGSNFTLKIRSTKLEDSAMYFCASSIIRDTYEQYFGPGTRLTVT.

The rearrangement links TRBV6-5 to TRBJ1-5; D perhaps matches TRBD1 (5 bases). Germline-derived CDR1 and CDR2 are MNHEY and SVGAGI. CDR3 length: 13 amino acids. The V end was cut by 7 bases, the J end by 4 bases, with 11 bases between. The CDR3 loop is CASMSQGNQPQHF. In DNA, the CDR3 is TGTGCCAGCATGAGTCAGGGTAATCAGCCCCAGCATTTT.

The CDR3 spells CASSFGQGAWGAFF. The CDR3 DNA follows: TGTGCCAGCAGCTTCGGACAGGGGGCTTGGGGAGCTTTCTTT. This chain joins TRBV7-9 and TRBJ1-1, with 11 bases aligning to TRBD1. V lost 3 bases to trimming and J lost 10 bases; unmatched junction nucleotides: 7. Germline V gene sequence: CDR1 SEHNR, CDR2 FQNEAQ (reference sequence). This CDR3 has 14 residues.

This chain joins TRBV7-2 and TRBJ1-1, with D possibly TRBD1 on 5 matching bases. Trimming removed 1 base from V and 1 base from J, with 10 bases in between. The CDR3 runs 15 residues. The germline V gene encodes CDR1 SGHTA and CDR2 FQGNSA. The chain's CDR3 is CASSLELTENTEAFF. In DNA, the CDR3 is TGTGCCAGCAGCTTAGAGTTGACAGAGAACACTGAAGCTTTCTTT.

The table lists this clone with a few counts. J is TRBJ2-7 and V is TRBV19, with D maybe TRBD2 (5 bases). The CDR3 totals 16 residues. Trimming left V 0 bases short and J 3 bases short, with 15 bases between. Germline assignment: CDR1 LNHDA and CDR2 SQIVND (reference sequence). The CDR3 sequence: CASSIEGGDAVYEQYF. In DNA, the CDR3 is TGTGCCAGTAGTATAGAAGGAGGCGATGCAGTCTACGAGCAGTACTTC.

This clone was seen a few times. The chain is built from TRBV11-1 and TRBJ1-1; no clear D gene. The CDR3 is made up of 15 amino acids. Trimming took 2 bases from V and 1 from J, leaving 11 bases between them. Germline V gives CDR1 SGHAT, CDR2 FQDESV (reference sequence). CDR3 DNA sequence: TGTGCCAGCAGCTTAAACGGCAGGCGGAACACTGAAGCTTTCTTT. Protein sequence: CASSLNGRRNTEAFF.

Notes on this clone: This sample also contains other DNA sequences that code for the same CDR3. This chain links TRBV5-1 with TRBJ1-6; no reliable D call. V dropped 0 bases and J dropped 5 bases, with 6 bases sitting between them. Germline CDR1 reads SGHRS; CDR2 reads YFSETQ. This CDR3 has 14 amino acids. The CDR3 spells CASSLGQNNSPLHF. In DNA form, the CDR3 reads TGCGCCAGCAGCTTGGGGCAGAATAATTCACCCCTCCACTTT. Together with reference TRBV5-1 and TRBJ1-6, the CDR3 gives the full variable domain: KAGVTQTPRYLIKTRGQQVTLSCSPISGHRSVSWYQQTPGQGLQFLFEYFSETQRNKGNFPGRFSGRQFSNSRSEMNVSTLELGDSALYLCASSLGQNNSPLHFGNGTRLTVT.

This chain uses TRBV7-6 with TRBJ2-7, with 9 bases aligning to TRBD1. The CDR3 has 14 residues. Germline V CDR1 and CDR2: SGHVS, FNYEAQ. V gave up 4 bases and J gave up 6 bases; unmatched junction bases: 7. The CDR3 sequence: CASSSGTGMGEQYF. CDR3 nucleotides: TGTGCCAGCAGCTCCGGGACAGGGATGGGCGAGCAGTACTTC.

The chain employs TRBV7-6 and TRBJ2-7; 11 nucleotides agree with TRBD1. V dropped 5 bases and J dropped 4; count of bases not matched to a gene: 4. The CDR3 runs 14 residues. Germline V gene sequence: CDR1 SGHVS, CDR2 FNYEAQ. The CDR3 nucleotides are TGTGCCAGCAGCGATGGACAGGGGGCGTACGAGCAGTACTTC. Translated, it gives CASSDGQGAYEQYF.

The chain employs TRBV9 and TRBJ2-1; a possible D gene is TRBD2 (6 bases). CDR1 is SGDLS and CDR2 is YYNGEE in the germline V gene. V lost 4 bases, J lost 4 bases, and 15 bases lay in between. The CDR3 has 15 amino acids. The CDR3 coding sequence is TGTGCCAGCAGCCCCTTGGGCGGGGATTACAATGAGCAGTTCTTC. It specifies CASSPLGGDYNEQFF.

J is TRBJ1-1 and V is TRBV2; 8 bases fit TRBD1. This CDR3 has 16 amino acids. V lost 6 bases, J lost 4 bases, and 13 bases stayed unmatched. Germline V gene lookup returns CDR1 SNHLY and CDR2 FYNNEI. The CDR3 reads CASRPTGGYLITEAFF. The CDR3 DNA reads TGTGCCAGCAGGCCCACAGGGGGTTACCTTATCACTGAAGCTTTCTTT.

The gene calls are TRBV13 and TRBJ2-1, with 10 bases matching TRBD2. Germline CDR1 PRHDT, CDR2 FYEKMQ (reference sequence). CDR3 length: 14 amino acids. The trim removed 2 bases at V and 10 bases at J, leaving 5 bases unmatched. In DNA form, the CDR3 reads TGTGCCAGCAGCTTACGAGCGGGGGGGACCGAGCAGTTCTTC. It is translated as CASSLRAGGTEQFF.

This clone was found once. The chain employs TRBV5-6 and TRBJ2-7; 7 nucleotides agree with TRBD2. Germline V gene sequence: CDR1 SGHDT, CDR2 YYEEEE. V dropped 0 bases and J dropped 8; count of bases not matched to a gene: 14. CDR3 size: 16 residues. The CDR3 region has the DNA TGTGCCAGCAGCTTGGATTCTACGGCGGCAGCGGGGAAGCAGTACTTC. This gives the protein CASSLDSTAAAGKQYF.

The V call is TRBV5-4, the J call TRBJ2-7; no firm D call. CDR1 SGHNT and CDR2 YYREEE come from the germline V gene (reference sequence). Deletions cut 2 bases from V and 5 bases from J, with 11 bases between. This CDR3 spans 13 amino acids. As DNA, the CDR3 is TGTGCCAGCAGCTTCCGCCCCCGGGACGAGCAGTACTTC. Its protein product is CASSFRPRDEQYF. Variable domain in full (rest from reference TRBV5-4 and TRBJ2-7): ETGVTQSPTHLIKTRGQQVTLRCSSQSGHNTVSWYQQALGQGPQFIFQYYREEENGRGNFPPRFSGLQFPNYSSELNVNALELDDSALYLCASSFRPRDEQYFGPGTRLTVT.

V gene TRBV5-1 combines with J gene TRBJ1-1; D not certain. V lost 8 bases and J lost 1, with 6 bases in between. CDR1 and CDR2 from the germline V gene are SGHRS and YFSETQ. The CDR3 runs 11 residues. The CDR3 sequence: CASAGNTEAFF. The CDR3 bases are TGCGCCAGTGCAGGGAACACTGAAGCTTTCTTT. Full variable domain (rest looked up from reference TRBV5-1 and TRBJ1-1): KAGVTQTPRYLIKTRGQQVTLSCSPISGHRSVSWYQQTPGQGLQFLFEYFSETQRNKGNFPGRFSGRQFSNSRSEMNVSTLELGDSALYLCASAGNTEAFFGQGTRLTVV.

This clone came up once. The chain has TRBV5-4 and TRBJ2-7, with TRBD1 matching over 7 bases. The CDR3 spans 13 residues. With V trimmed by 8 bases and J by 0 bases, 5 bases remained unmatched. Looked up from germline, CDR1 is SGHNT and CDR2 is YYREEE (reference sequence). CDR3 bases: TGTGCCAGTAGACGGGACAGCTCCTACGAGCAGTACTTC. Amino acid sequence: CASRRDSSYEQYF.

This rearrangement joins TRBV6-5 to TRBJ2-7; 10 bases fit TRBD1. This CDR3 is built from 14 residues. The V gene end was trimmed by 2 bases and the J gene end by 5 bases; junction bases not matched to a gene: 3. In germline, CDR1 is MNHEY, CDR2 SVGAGI. CDR3 loop: CASSYDRGRDEQYF. DNA for the CDR3: TGTGCCAGCAGTTACGACAGGGGGCGGGACGAGCAGTACTTC.

This chain joins TRBV2 and TRBJ1-4; D possibly corresponds to TRBD1 (6 bases). This CDR3 spans 13 amino acids. V lost 2 bases and J 12 bases, leaving 13 bases between the germline ends. Germline loops: CDR1 SNHLY, CDR2 FYNNEI. CDR3 DNA sequence: TGTGCCAGCAGTGAAAGACAGGACCAGGAACTGTTTTTT. The encoded protein is CASSERQDQELFF. The whole variable domain, filled in from reference TRBV2 and TRBJ1-4, reads EPEVTQTPSHQVTQMGQEVILRCVPISNHLYFYWYRQILGQKVEFLVSFYNNEISEKSEIFDDQFSVERPDGSNFTLKIRSTKLEDSAMYFCASSERQDQELFFGSGTQLSVL.

The chain combines TRBV2 with TRBJ1-5; 7 bases map to TRBD1. The CDR3 sequence is 14 residues long. Germline V gives CDR1 SNHLY, CDR2 FYNNEI. J lost 5 bases, V lost 7 bases, and 8 bases had no gene match. The CDR3 DNA follows: TGTGCCAGCAAGGATGGACAGGACTATCAGCCCCAGCATTTT. Residues: CASKDGQDYQPQHF.

This clone was counted between two and nine times. The rearrangement uses TRBV2 and TRBJ2-1, with 15 bases that match TRBD2. Germline-derived CDR1 and CDR2 are SNHLY and FYNNEI. V lost 10 bases to trimming and J lost 9 bases; unmatched junction nucleotides: 1. CDR3 length equals 12 residues. CDR3 sequence reads: CAKGLAGGEQFF. The CDR3 nucleotides read TGTGCCAAGGGACTAGCGGGGGGTGAGCAGTTCTTC.

This chain uses TRBV5-1 with TRBJ2-1, with 8 bases fitting TRBD2. CDR1 and CDR2 (germline): SGHRS, YFSETQ. The junction had 1 base not matched to a gene; V was cut back by 4 bases and J by 4 bases. The CDR3 runs to 13 residues. This CDR3 is CASSRGGYNEQFF. The DNA for the CDR3 is TGCGCCAGCAGCCGGGGGGGGTACAATGAGCAGTTCTTC.

This chain uses TRBV27 with TRBJ2-3; D is unclear. CDR1 MNHEY and CDR2 SMNVEV come from the germline V gene (reference sequence). This CDR3 region has 13 residues. V lost 6 bases and J lost 0, with 7 bases in between. The CDR3 sequence is CASRLTSTDTQYF. The CDR3 DNA is TGTGCCAGCAGACTAACTAGCACAGATACGCAGTATTTT.

The chain is built from TRBV7-9 and TRBJ2-1, with 10 bases matching TRBD2. The CDR3 extends over 15 amino acids. V dropped 0 bases and J dropped 8; count of bases not matched to a gene: 4. Per germline, CDR1 SEHNR and CDR2 FQNEAQ (reference sequence). CDR3 sequence (DNA): TGTGCCAGCAGCTTAGCAGCGGGGGGGCCGGATGAGCAGTTCTTC. Protein: CASSLAAGGPDEQFF.

The chain joins TRBV7-2 to TRBJ2-7, with 8 bases identical to TRBD1. CDR1 is SGHTA and CDR2 is FQGNSA in the germline V gene. After removal of 7 bases from V and 0 bases from J, the junction contained 5 bases not matched to a gene. The CDR3 is made up of 14 amino acids. The CDR3 DNA sequence: TGTGCCAGCACTAGGGACAGGAGCTCCTACGAGCAGTACTTC. Amino acid sequence: CASTRDRSSYEQYF.

The chain carries TRBV7-8 and TRBJ1-1, with 7 bases lining up with TRBD1. Trimming at V came to 5 bases and at J to 0 bases, leaving 9 bases not matched to a gene. Germline-derived CDR1 and CDR2 are SGHVS and FQNEAQ. CDR3 length equals 16 residues. In DNA, the CDR3 is TGTGCCAGCAGCCTAACGACAGGGTGGATGAACACTGAAGCTTTCTTT. Its translation is CASSLTTGWMNTEAFF.

The chain couples TRBV11-3 to TRBJ1-6, with D unclear. V was pared by 2 bases and J by 7 bases, with 12 bases between. CDR1 is SGHNT and CDR2 is YENEEA in the germline V gene. This CDR3 comprises 15 residues. In nucleotides, the CDR3 is TGTGCCAGCAGCTTACACAGCGGGGAGAATTCACCCCTCCACTTT. Its translation is CASSLHSGENSPLHF.

The chain employs TRBV19 and TRBJ1-1; no firm D call. Germline loops: CDR1 LNHDA, CDR2 SQIVND (reference sequence). The V end was cut by 3 bases, the J end by 0 bases, with 8 bases between. The CDR3 has 14 amino acids. CDR3 sequence reads: CASSMNRVNTEAFF. The CDR3 DNA reads TGTGCCAGTAGTATGAACAGAGTGAACACTGAAGCTTTCTTT.

The chain carries TRBV5-1 and TRBJ1-4; no clear D. CDR1 and CDR2 (germline): SGHRS, YFSETQ. V shed 0 bases and J shed 10 bases, with 13 bases lying between them. The CDR3 extends over 14 amino acids. CDR3 residues: CASSLVEDSGKLFF. The CDR3 bases are TGCGCCAGCAGCTTGGTGGAGGACTCTGGAAAACTGTTTTTT.